The 19 T cell receptor beta chains listed next were all sequenced from one sample in a study of cytomegalovirus exposure and HLA in healthy donors (dated by TCRdb to 2017 to 2019). The library was built by means of the immunoSEQ multiplex PCR assay. A mixture of 60 forward primers for TCR Vbeta segments and 13 reverse primers for TCR Jbeta segments was used in the multiplex PCR. The table comes from immuneACCESS by way of TCRdb, which keeps in-frame sequences with V and J called. Part of the clones is missing from these tables; in studies checked, under half for an unresolved V gene and the rest for unknown reasons. The sample contains about 130,000 clones, more than 7.5% of them found a single time. The ten largest clonotypes hold 1.5% to 2% of the sample. The sequenced sample was PBMCs. The receptors come from a man between 45 and 60 years old in good health and CMV-seronegative.

The chain uses TRBV9 and TRBJ2-3, with 12 bases fitting TRBD2. The CDR3 is 17 residues long. After removal of 0 bases from V and 5 bases from J, the junction contained 7 bases not matched to a gene. Looked up from germline, CDR1 is SGDLS and CDR2 is YYNGEE. CDR3 nucleotide sequence: TGTGCCAGCAGCGTAGGGCTAGCGGGGGGGCGAGAAGATACGCAGTATTTT. This gives the protein CASSVGLAGGREDTQYF.

This clone was picked up a small number of times. In the same sample, other DNA sequences code for this CDR3. This chain joins TRBV5-1 and TRBJ1-4; D gene uncertain. This CDR3 is built from 15 residues. Trimming took 0 bases from V and 0 from J, leaving 6 bases between them. The germline V gene encodes CDR1 SGHRS and CDR2 YFSETQ. In DNA, the CDR3 is TGCGCCAGCAGCTTGGGTTCGGCAACTAATGAAAAACTGTTTTTT. Protein sequence: CASSLGSATNEKLFF.

V is TRBV5-6 and J is TRBJ2-1, with 7 bases fitting TRBD1. Germline CDR1 and CDR2: SGHDT and YYEEEE. This CDR3 has 16 amino acids. V gave up 4 bases and J gave up 4 bases; unmatched junction bases: 11. CDR3 loop: CASSPGTVVWYNEQFF. CDR3 in DNA: TGTGCCAGCAGCCCCGGGACAGTGGTTTGGTACAATGAGCAGTTCTTC.

The chain uses TRBV18 and TRBJ2-7, with a tentative D call TRBD2 (6 bases). Germline V gives CDR1 KGHSH, CDR2 LQKENI. Trimming stripped 3 bases from V and 4 bases from J, with 10 bases between. The CDR3 spans 13 residues. CDR3 in amino acids: CASSPLDYYEQYF. For the CDR3, the DNA is TGTGCCAGCTCACCCCTGGACTATTACGAGCAGTACTTC.

This clone turned up a few times. This chain joins TRBV2 and TRBJ1-5; D uncertain. Trimming removed 7 bases from V and 2 bases from J, with 9 bases in between. Looked up from germline, CDR1 is SNHLY and CDR2 is FYNNEI. There are 13 residues in the CDR3. The CDR3 DNA is TGTGCCAGCAAGAGGGAGGGCAATCAGCCCCAGCATTTT. Translated: CASKREGNQPQHF. Based on the CDR3 plus reference TRBV2 and TRBJ1-5, the full variable domain is EPEVTQTPSHQVTQMGQEVILRCVPISNHLYFYWYRQILGQKVEFLVSFYNNEISEKSEIFDDQFSVERPDGSNFTLKIRSTKLEDSAMYFCASKREGNQPQHFGDGTRLSIL.

This sequence joins TRBV20-1 and TRBJ2-5, with D possibly matching TRBD1 (6 bases). Germline V gene data show CDR1 as DFQATT and CDR2 as SNEGSKA (reference sequence). The CDR3 loop spans 11 amino acids. V lost 6 bases and J 14 bases, leaving 19 bases between the germline ends. The DNA for the CDR3 is TGCAGTGCATTTAACCGGGACACCCTCTACTTC. As protein: CSAFNRDTLYF.

The rearrangement uses TRBV2 and TRBJ1-1; D gene unclear. Trimming left V 3 bases short and J 10 bases short, with 9 bases between. The CDR3 sequence is 11 residues long. Germline V lookup: CDR1 SNHLY, CDR2 FYNNEI. CDR3 sequence (DNA): TGTGCCAGCAGTGAGGCCCTTGGAGCTTTCTTT. The encoded protein is CASSEALGAFF.

The V and J genes are TRBV11-2 and TRBJ2-3, with 9 bases aligning to TRBD1. Trimming took 3 bases from V and 0 from J; bases not matched to a gene: 13. The CDR3 spans 19 residues. Germline-derived CDR1 and CDR2 are SGHAT and FQNNGV. The CDR3 nucleotides are TGTGCCAGCAGCTTTTACAGGGGGCCTGCCCAGGATAGCACAGATACGCAGTATTTT. Translation gives CASSFYRGPAQDSTDTQYF.

This clone showed up just a few times. The CDR3 is CASSDQLAGLQYF. CDR3 nucleotide sequence: TGTGCCAGCAGCGACCAACTAGCGGGGTTGCAGTATTTT. This chain uses TRBV5-4 with TRBJ2-3, with 10 bases identical to TRBD2. The germline V gene has CDR1 SGHNT and CDR2 YYREEE (reference sequence). This CDR3 is 13 amino acids long. V was clipped by 4 bases and J by 11 bases; unmatched bases: 7.

On this clone: At one end, the junction sequence differs from germline, possibly due to a read error. This chain connects TRBV5-1 to TRBJ2-5, with D hard to call. This CDR3 spans 13 amino acids. The germline V gene has CDR1 SGHRS and CDR2 YFSETQ. CDR3 bases: TGCGCCAGAAGCTTACGGTACCAAGAGAACCAGTACTTC. Protein product: CARSLRYQENQYF.

This clone was detected a few times. The chain links TRBV29-1 to TRBJ2-3, with 9 bases aligning to TRBD2. Unmatched junction bases numbered 2, after V lost 2 bases and J lost 2 bases. The V gene's germline CDR1 is SQVTM and CDR2 ANQGSEA. The CDR3 totals 14 residues. Here the CDR3 DNA reads TGCAGCGTTGAACTAGCGGGGCTCACAGATACGCAGTATTTT. Translation gives CSVELAGLTDTQYF.

This clone was counted between two and nine times. The chain recombines TRBV7-9 with TRBJ2-5; the D gene is possibly TRBD2 (7 bases). Germline loops: CDR1 SEHNR, CDR2 FQNEAQ (reference sequence). V lost 6 bases and J 5 bases, leaving 19 bases between the germline ends. The CDR3 has 15 amino acids. The CDR3 reads CASRSTGGARETQYF. CDR3 DNA sequence: TGTGCCAGCAGGAGTACTGGGGGGGCTCGGGAGACCCAGTACTTC.

The chain has TRBV5-1 and TRBJ1-1, with 7 bases fitting TRBD1. V lost 3 bases to trimming and J lost 4 bases; unmatched junction nucleotides: 6. The CDR3 sequence is 14 residues long. From germline, CDR1 is SGHRS and CDR2 YFSETQ. CDR3 sequence (DNA): TGCGCCAGCAGCTCCGGGACAGCGGCCACTGAAGCTTTCTTT. Its protein is CASSSGTAATEAFF.

This clone has only a few counts. This sequence joins TRBV7-9 and TRBJ2-7; D is unresolved. Germline CDR1 SEHNR, CDR2 FQNEAQ (reference sequence). The V end lost 3 bases, the J end lost 7 bases, and 7 bases lay between the germline ends. CDR3 length: 11 residues. CDR3 nucleotides: TGTGCCAGCAGCTTTAGCTGGGAGCAGTACTTC. This gives the protein CASSFSWEQYF.

A few counts support this clone. This sequence joins TRBV27 and TRBJ1-1; D might be TRBD1 (6 bases). The CDR3 length is 13 residues. Trimming took off 6 bases at V and 3 bases at J, with 11 bases between the two ends. From germline, CDR1 is MNHEY and CDR2 SMNVEV (reference sequence). In DNA form, the CDR3 reads TGTGCCAGCAGATCGGACAGCTACACTGAAGCTTTCTTT. Its translation is CASRSDSYTEAFF.

The V and J genes are TRBV6-6 and TRBJ1-2; TRBD1 agrees at 9 bases. Germline trimming cut 4 bases from V and 4 bases from J; bases unmatched to any gene: 10. CDR3 length equals 16 residues. Germline CDR1 and CDR2: MNHNY and SVGAGI (reference sequence). The CDR3 DNA sequence: TGTGCCAGCAGTTCTAGTGGGACAGGGAATGGCTATGGCTACACCTTC. Translation: CASSSSGTGNGYGYTF.

In this sample, this clone turned up a few times. V usage is TRBV6-1 and J usage is TRBJ2-7, with a possible D match to TRBD2 (5 bases). The CDR3 covers 14 residues. V was clipped by 4 bases and J by 4 bases, with 14 bases between them. Germline CDR1 and CDR2: MNHNS and SASEGT. This chain's CDR3 is CASSVGRGRYEQYF. DNA of the CDR3: TGTGCCAGCAGTGTCGGACGCGGGCGGTACGAGCAGTACTTC.

This clone was counted at least ten times. The rearrangement uses TRBV30 and TRBJ1-5; D unresolved. V was pared by 7 bases and J by 5 bases, with 15 bases between. The germline V gene encodes CDR1 GTSNPN and CDR2 SVGIG (reference sequence). The CDR3 contains 13 residues. CDR3 in DNA: TGTGCCTCAAGTCGGGGTGGCGATCAGCCCCAGCATTTT. Translation: CASSRGGDQPQHF.

This clone was counted between two and nine times. The chain links TRBV19 to TRBJ2-1, with TRBD1 identical over 8 bases. Germline loops: CDR1 LNHDA, CDR2 SQIVND (reference sequence). V was pared by 4 bases and J by 0 bases, with 11 bases of the junction left unmatched. The CDR3 is made up of 18 amino acids. The CDR3 sequence is CASSRQGMRKSSYNEQFF. The CDR3 nucleotides read TGTGCCAGTAGTAGACAGGGGATGAGAAAAAGCTCCTACAATGAGCAGTTCTTC. Together with reference TRBV19 and TRBJ2-1, the CDR3 gives the full variable domain: DGGITQSPKYLFRKEGQNVTLSCEQNLNHDAMYWYRQDPGQGLRLIYYSQIVNDFQKGDIAEGYSVSREKKESFPLTVTSAQKNPTAFYLCASSRQGMRKSSYNEQFFGPGTRLTVL.